Listed below are T cell receptor beta chains from one sample, sequenced in a study of CD8+CD57+ T cells in acquired aplastic anemia. TCRdb passed the reads through MiXCR, listing each CDR3 protein once. The sample comprises 160,000 or so distinct CDR3 sequences, about 50% of which are singletons, and under 40% rests with the top ten. The sample taken for sequencing was sorted CD4+, CD8+, or CD8+CD57+ T cells (not recorded which) from PBMCs. The source is a human donor with aplastic anemia. Both conserved end residues are part of each CDR3.

TRBV9	14	TRBJ1-1	CASSVGQGSTEAFF
TRBV11-2	19	TRBJ2-1	CASSLYPSGSPGGTNEQFF
TRBV5-4	14	TRBJ2-7	CASSPEGPGREQYF
TRBV4-1	14	TRBJ1-5	CASSQITGEQPQHF
TRBV7-9	11	TRBJ2-7	CASSPGVEQYF
TRBV5-4	14	TRBJ1-6	CASSGDSGRSPLHF
TRBV30	12	TRBJ1-2	CACRGPGYGYTF
TRBV11-1	16	TRBJ2-7	CASSLERGSAGYEQYF
TRBV15	14	TRBJ1-6	CATSSGPYNSPPHF
TRBV4-1	15	TRBJ2-7	CASSHETSLLYEQYF
TRBV7-9	13	TRBJ2-2	CASSQGAIGELFF
TRBV14	16	TRBJ2-7	CASSLTSGGPNYEQYF
TRBV11-1	16	TRBJ2-7	CASSLRETGASYEQYF
TRBV27	16	TRBJ2-3	CASSLRGGLAGDTQYF
TRBV10-3	16	TRBJ2-1	CAISETLAGSYNEQFF
TRBV2	13	TRBJ2-7	CASSIGQGYEQYF
TRBV7-9	14	TRBJ2-5	CASSQVTLQETQYF
TRBV29-1	13	TRBJ1-1	CSVEMPEEAEAFF
TRBV5-6	13	TRBJ2-7	CASSWGTGNEQYF
TRBV19	13	TRBJ1-2	CASSTLDGIGYTF
TRBV25-1	17	TRBJ2-7	CASSEFGLGPSSYEQYF
TRBV5-6	15	TRBJ1-2	CASSPWDRDRNGYTF
TRBV12-3/TRBV12-4	15	TRBJ2-2	CASSVDRYLTGELFF
TRBV19	13	TRBJ1-1	CASSQAADTEAFF
TRBV24-1	13	TRBJ1-1	CATSMTSNTEAFF
TRBV19	13	TRBJ2-3	CASLAGETDTQYF
TRBV10-3	15	TRBJ2-2	CAIRVGGEHTGELFF
TRBV6-1	18	TRBJ2-3	CASSVPGLFLGSTDTQYF
TRBV10-1	15	TRBJ2-5	CASSTGTAPGETQYF
TRBV19	13	TRBJ1-1	CASSIGQVNEAFF
TRBV7-6	12	TRBJ1-1	CASSPGSAEAFF
TRBV25-1	11	TRBJ1-1	CASSGGTQAFF
TRBV24-1	16	TRBJ2-3	CATSDPVAGGQDTQYF
TRBV7-6	16	TRBJ2-3	CASSSISGRAVDTQYF
TRBV15	15	TRBJ2-7	CATSRDAADTYEQYF
TRBV11-2	14	TRBJ1-6	CASSLARANSPLHF
TRBV5-1	15	TRBJ2-7	CASSGLAGGSYEQYF
TRBV6-5	16	TRBJ2-5	CASSYTGVGGQETQHF
TRBV6-1	11	TRBJ2-2	CASNRGGELFF
TRBV19	15	TRBJ1-2	CASSIPSGELSGYTF
TRBV6-1	18	TRBJ2-7	CASSQGTSGRAYPHEQYF
TRBV7-8	15	TRBJ2-7	CASSLREGRSYEQYF
TRBV11-2	18	TRBJ2-7	CASSVGTSGRRVVYEQYF
TRBV19	15	TRBJ2-4	CAGSTGFGTKNIQYF
TRBV10-3	14	TRBJ2-3	CAISGGTGPDTQYF